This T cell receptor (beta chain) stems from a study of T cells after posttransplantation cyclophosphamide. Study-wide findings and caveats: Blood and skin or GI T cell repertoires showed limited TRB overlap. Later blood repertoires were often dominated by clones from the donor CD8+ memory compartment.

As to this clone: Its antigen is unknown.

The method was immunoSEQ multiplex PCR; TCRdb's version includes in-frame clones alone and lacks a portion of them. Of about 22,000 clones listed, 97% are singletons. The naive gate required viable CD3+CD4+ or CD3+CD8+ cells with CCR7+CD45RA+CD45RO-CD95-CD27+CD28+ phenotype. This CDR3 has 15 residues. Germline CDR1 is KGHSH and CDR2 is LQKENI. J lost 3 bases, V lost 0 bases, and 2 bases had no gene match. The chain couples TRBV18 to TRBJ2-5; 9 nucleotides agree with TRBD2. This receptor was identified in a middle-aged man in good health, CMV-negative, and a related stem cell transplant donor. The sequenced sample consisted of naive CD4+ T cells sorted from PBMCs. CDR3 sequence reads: CASSPPSGSKETQYF. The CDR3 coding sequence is TGTGCCAGCTCACCACCTAGCGGGAGTAAAGAGACCCAGTACTTC.